The following is a TCR beta chain sequence with its context. This entry is derived from a study of OX40 agonist ivuxolimab in advanced cancers. Germline lookup yields CDR1 SEHNR and CDR2 FQNEAQ (reference sequence). V was clipped by 1 base and J by 4 bases, with 16 bases between them. The CDR3 loop spans 16 amino acids. Sequencing used immunoSEQ multiplex PCR; TCRdb keeps in-frame clones, though not all of them. This table holds roughly 67,000 clones, 75% to 90% found once. This clonotype originated in an adult with an advanced solid tumor such as melanoma, head and neck, liver or kidney cancer. The material was CD4+ or CD8+ T cells sorted from blood, obtained in a trial of the OX40 agonist ivuxolimab. This chain joins TRBV7-9 and TRBJ1-2; D is unclear. The CDR3 bases are TGTGCCAGCAGCTTAGTCTCGTTGGCACAGTCCTATGGCTACACCTTC. Protein: CASSLVSLAQSYGYTF.